A selection of T cell receptor beta chains follows, all from one sample in a study of CD8 T cells in Susac syndrome. TCRdb itself ran the immunoSEQ multiplex PCR reads through MiXCR, one entry per CDR3 protein. There are around 130,000 distinct CDR3 sequences in the sample; under 95% occur only once, and roughly 0.25% lies in the top ten. Sequencing used CD8+ T cells from PBMCs. The receptor source for this set is a human donor with multiple sclerosis. Each CDR3 is given with its conserved first and last residue. The D gene is left open where the match is weak. Size is omitted from some rows. Given values are once, few, many or a class for expanded clones.

J gene: TRBJ1-1; D gene: .; V gene: TRBV7-3; clone size: .; CDR3 DNA: TGTGCCAGCAGCTCTTTGGGGGGGCTAAACACTGAAGCTTTCTTT; CDR3 protein: CASSSLGGLNTEAFF
J gene: TRBJ2-7; D gene: TRBD2; V gene: TRBV28; clone size: .; CDR3 DNA: TGTGCCAGCAGTTTATTGACTAGCGGGGTCGGGGGGAACGAGCAGTACTTC; CDR3 protein: CASSLLTSGVGGNEQYF
J gene: TRBJ2-5; D gene: TRBD2; V gene: TRBV28; clone size: .; CDR3 DNA: TGTGCCAGCAGTCCGGGGACTAGCGGGATGCAAGAGACCCAGTACTTC; CDR3 protein: CASSPGTSGMQETQYF
J gene: TRBJ2-7; D gene: .; V gene: TRBV9; clone size: .; CDR3 DNA: TGTGCCAGCAGCTTAGCCGGGACACCCAGACACGAGCAGTACTTC; CDR3 protein: CASSLAGTPRHEQYF
J gene: TRBJ2-5; D gene: .; V gene: TRBV12-3/TRBV12-4; clone size: .; CDR3 DNA: TGTGCCAGCCATGGGACCGGGGAACGGACCCAGTACTTC; CDR3 protein: CASHGTGERTQYF
J gene: TRBJ2-3; D gene: .; V gene: TRBV29-1; clone size: .; CDR3 DNA: TGCAGCGTCCACACATCGACAAACACAGATACGCAGTATTTT; CDR3 protein: CSVHTSTNTDTQYF
J gene: TRBJ2-2; D gene: .; V gene: TRBV2; clone size: once; CDR3 DNA: TGTGCCAGCAGCCCAATGGATACCGGGGAGCTGTTTTTT; CDR3 protein: CASSPMDTGELFF
J gene: TRBJ1-4; D gene: TRBD1; V gene: TRBV5-6; clone size: .; CDR3 DNA: TGTGCCAGCACCCAGGGGGGCCGGGGGGTCAATGAAAAACTGTTTTTT; CDR3 protein: CASTQGGRGVNEKLFF
J gene: TRBJ1-1; D gene: .; V gene: TRBV6-1; clone size: .; CDR3 DNA: TGTGCCGCAGCAGTAGGAAACACTGAAGCTTTCTTT; CDR3 protein: CAAAVGNTEAFF
J gene: TRBJ2-7; D gene: TRBD2; V gene: TRBV27; clone size: .; CDR3 DNA: TGTGCCAGCAGCGGCGGGAGTATCGACGAGCAGTACTTC; CDR3 protein: CASSGGSIDEQYF
J gene: TRBJ2-1; D gene: TRBD2; V gene: TRBV10-3; clone size: .; CDR3 DNA: TGTGCCATCAGTGAGGGTAGCGGGAGGCGACACAATGAGCAGTTCTTC; CDR3 protein: CAISEGSGRRHNEQFF
J gene: TRBJ2-1; D gene: .; V gene: TRBV27; clone size: .; CDR3 DNA: TGTGCCAGCAGTTCTTTGCAGGGGCATGAGCAGTTCTTC; CDR3 protein: CASSSLQGHEQFF
J gene: TRBJ1-2; D gene: TRBD1; V gene: TRBV15; clone size: .; CDR3 DNA: TGTGCCACCAGCCTAGCCGGGACAGGCTATGGCTACACCTTC; CDR3 protein: CATSLAGTGYGYTF
J gene: TRBJ2-7; D gene: .; V gene: TRBV7-9; clone size: .; CDR3 DNA: TGTGCCAGCAGCGCCCTAGGCGTTGAGCAGTACTTC; CDR3 protein: CASSALGVEQYF
J gene: TRBJ2-1; D gene: .; V gene: TRBV19; clone size: .; CDR3 DNA: TGTGCCAGTAGTATAGGTCGGGGGCCCAATGAGCAGTTCTTC; CDR3 protein: CASSIGRGPNEQFF
J gene: TRBJ2-7; D gene: TRBD1; V gene: TRBV19; clone size: .; CDR3 DNA: TGTGCCAGTAGTATAACGTCAGGGGGCGACTGGGACGAGCAGTACTTC; CDR3 protein: CASSITSGGDWDEQYF